Below are 20 T cell receptor beta chains sequenced from a single sample in a study of response to subunit inactivated influenza vaccine. TCRdb analysed the RT-PCR reads with MiXCR anew, one entry per CDR3 protein. This sample carries fewer than 200,000 distinct CDR3 sequences, approximately 8.7% of them seen once, and the ten largest clones take approximately 11%. The starting material was non-naive T cells sorted from PBMCs, obtained on the day of vaccination. The receptors shown here come from a man in his forties or fifties who received an inactivated influenza vaccine.

CDR3 in DNA: TGTGCCAGCACCAAAATCAGGGTACCGAACATGAACACTGAAGCTTTCTTT. It encodes CASTKIRVPNMNTEAFF. The V call is TRBV6-1, the J call TRBJ1-1, with D perhaps matching TRBD1 (5 bases). Germline V CDR1 and CDR2: MNHNS, SASEGT. The CDR3 loop spans 17 amino acids. Trimming removed 7 bases at V and 0 bases at J, with 21 bases between.

This clonotype was seen only a few times. The CDR3, as DNA: TGCAGTGCGGGACAGGGTTGGAACGAGCAGTACTTC. It is translated as CSAGQGWNEQYF. This chain uses TRBV20-1 with TRBJ2-7; 9 nucleotides align to TRBD1. The CDR3 totals 12 residues. Germline V lookup: CDR1 DFQATT, CDR2 SNEGSKA (reference sequence). V was pared by 6 bases and J by 5 bases, with 5 bases of the junction left unmatched.

This chain links TRBV2 with TRBJ2-1; TRBD2 is a possible D gene (7 bases). Germline CDR1 and CDR2: SNHLY and FYNNEI. This CDR3 is built from 13 residues. V was shortened by 10 bases and J by 5 bases, with 15 bases between the two germline ends. The CDR3 is CAILRGANNEQFF. The CDR3 nucleotides are TGTGCCATCCTTCGGGGGGCTAACAATGAGCAGTTCTTC.

In this sample, this clonotype turned up many times. The genes are TRBV5-1 and TRBJ2-2; tentatively, D is TRBD2 (6 bases). The CDR3 runs 15 residues. Germline CDR1 SGHRS, CDR2 YFSETQ. Trimming shortened V by 5 bases and J by 4 bases, and 15 bases separated the two germline ends. The CDR3 is CASRRAVGGTGELFF. The CDR3 DNA reads as TGCGCCAGCAGAAGGGCGGTCGGGGGCACCGGGGAGCTGTTTTTT.

This clonotype was detected ten times or more. The chain employs TRBV4-2 and TRBJ2-7; D is undetermined. V dropped 3 bases and J dropped 0 bases, with 12 bases sitting between them. The CDR3 contains 15 residues. Germline V gives CDR1 LGHNA, CDR2 YNFKEQ. CDR3 DNA: TGTGCCAGCAGCCATATTGACTCAAGCTCCTACGAGCAGTACTTC. The encoded protein is CASSHIDSSSYEQYF.

This clonotype turned up a few times. The V and J genes are TRBV5-1 and TRBJ2-3; TRBD1 agrees at 7 bases. CDR1 SGHRS and CDR2 YFSETQ come from the germline V gene. This CDR3 contains 16 residues. Losses at the gene ends were 1 base for V and 2 bases for J; bases not matched to a gene: 7. The CDR3 coding sequence is TGCGCCAGCAGCTTGCTAGGACAGGCCAACACAGATACGCAGTATTTT. Its protein is CASSLLGQANTDTQYF.

This clonotype was observed a few times. CDR3 region: CASRPSSWSSNEQFF. The CDR3 nucleotides are TGTGCCAGCAGGCCCTCTAGCTGGAGTTCCAATGAGCAGTTCTTC. V is TRBV11-2 and J is TRBJ2-1; D is possibly TRBD2 (5 bases). Germline loops: CDR1 SGHAT, CDR2 FQNNGV. The CDR3 runs 15 residues. Trimming pared 6 bases from V and 6 bases from J, leaving 18 bases between.

In its sample, this clonotype was seen many times. V usage is TRBV20-1 and J usage is TRBJ2-7; D perhaps matches TRBD2 (5 bases). CDR1 DFQATT and CDR2 SNEGSKA come from the germline V gene (reference sequence). This CDR3 has 13 amino acids. With 5 bases removed from V and 3 bases from J, the gap between germline ends came to 14 bases. In DNA, the CDR3 is TGCAGTGCTGGGAGTATGGTGCGCTACGAGCAGTACTTC. Translation gives CSAGSMVRYEQYF.

The chain carries TRBV7-9 and TRBJ1-4; the D is unclear. The CDR3 spans 14 residues. Trimming took off 8 bases at V and 3 bases at J, with 13 bases between the two ends. Germline assignment: CDR1 SEHNR and CDR2 FQNEAQ (reference sequence). Written as DNA, the CDR3 is TGTGCCAGCGAAAGCGGTAGCGCTAATGAAAAACTGTTTTTT. Encoded protein: CASESGSANEKLFF.

This clonotype has at least ten counts. The chain employs TRBV5-1 and TRBJ2-3; tentatively, D is TRBD1 (5 bases). CDR1 SGHRS and CDR2 YFSETQ come from the germline V gene. The CDR3 has 15 residues. Trimming pared 2 bases from V and 0 bases from J, leaving 10 bases between. In nucleotides, the CDR3 is TGCGCCAGCAGCTTTTTAGGGGCAAGCACAGATACGCAGTATTTT. Amino acids: CASSFLGASTDTQYF.

In this sample, this clonotype turned up a few times. V gene TRBV12-3 or TRBV12-4 combines with J gene TRBJ1-6; possible D gene TRBD1, 6 bases. The V end was cut by 1 base, the J end by 4 bases, with 20 bases between. The CDR3 covers 19 residues. The CDR3 DNA reads TGTGCCAGCAGTTTAGATGGTTTGCAGGGGATCACTTATAATTCACCCCTCCACTTT. Its translation: CASSLDGLQGITYNSPLHF.

A few counts support this clonotype. This chain joins TRBV6-5 and TRBJ1-1; possible D gene TRBD1, 6 bases. This CDR3 spans 16 amino acids. Germline V gives CDR1 MNHEY, CDR2 SVGAGI. Trimming pared 6 bases from V and 0 bases from J, leaving 17 bases between. As DNA, the CDR3 is TGTGCCAGCAGAGACTCAGACAGGATCATGAACACTGAAGCTTTCTTT. Translating it yields CASRDSDRIMNTEAFF.

This sequence joins TRBV7-2 and TRBJ2-7; 7 nucleotides agree with TRBD2. Germline values: CDR1 SGHTA, CDR2 FQGNSA. The CDR3 covers 15 residues. Trimming at V came to 2 bases and at J to 0 bases, leaving 4 bases not matched to a gene. CDR3: CASSLSGGFSYEQYF. Here the CDR3 DNA reads TGTGCCAGCAGCTTATCGGGGGGTTTCTCCTACGAGCAGTACTTC.

This clonotype has ten or more counts. The chain recombines TRBV4-3 with TRBJ1-1, with 9 bases lining up with TRBD1. CDR3 size: 14 residues. V trimming: 1 base; J trimming: 8 bases; junction bases outside the gene matches: 5. The germline gives CDR1 LGHNA, CDR2 YSLEER. This chain's CDR3 is CASSQGFGTGEAFF. The CDR3 nucleotides are TGCGCCAGCAGCCAAGGGTTCGGGACAGGGGAAGCTTTCTTT.

This clonotype was counted many times. The rearrangement links TRBV12-3 or TRBV12-4 to TRBJ2-2; tentatively, D is TRBD2 (6 bases). The CDR3 extends over 15 amino acids. Trimming shortened V by 6 bases and J by 8 bases, and 19 bases separated the two germline ends. CDR3 coding DNA: TGTGCCAGCAGCCCCCCGAGGGGAGGAATTGGGGAGCTGTTTTTT. This gives the protein CASSPPRGGIGELFF.

The sample holds many counts of this clonotype. The chain links TRBV7-2 to TRBJ2-1; D not resolved. Germline V CDR1 and CDR2: SGHTA, FQGNSA. V lost 3 bases and J lost 11, with 8 bases in between. There are 11 residues in the CDR3. CDR3 sequence (DNA): TGTGCCAGCAGCTTTAACTCACAGCAGTTCTTC. This sequence encodes CASSFNSQQFF.

The CDR3 loop reads CASSNVGRVGYGYTF. The CDR3 coding sequence is TGTGCCAGCAGCAACGTGGGTAGGGTGGGCTATGGCTACACCTTC. The V and J genes are TRBV3-1 and TRBJ1-2, with D hard to call. Trimming cost V 5 bases and J 4 bases, with 17 bases left between them. There are 15 residues in the CDR3. Germline V gene lookup returns CDR1 LGHDT and CDR2 YNNKEL (reference sequence).

CDR3: CASSILTGSYNSPLHF. The CDR3 nucleotides read TGCGCCAGCAGCATTCTGACAGGCTCCTATAATTCACCCCTCCACTTT. This chain joins TRBV5-1 and TRBJ1-6; TRBD1 might be the D (6 bases). CDR1 is SGHRS and CDR2 is YFSETQ in the germline V gene. This CDR3 has 16 residues. V was cut by 4 bases and J by 0 bases, with 11 bases left in between. The whole variable domain, remainder taken from reference TRBV5-1 and TRBJ1-6, is KAGVTQTPRYLIKTRGQQVTLSCSPISGHRSVSWYQQTPGQGLQFLFEYFSETQRNKGNFPGRFSGRQFSNSRSEMNVSTLELGDSALYLCASSILTGSYNSPLHFGNGTRLTVT.

This clonotype occurred a few times. The chain couples TRBV30 to TRBJ2-6; no firm D call. V was clipped by 0 bases and J by 3 bases, with 3 bases between them. The germline gives CDR1 GTSNPN, CDR2 SVGIG (reference sequence). The CDR3 runs to 13 residues. CDR3 sequence: CAWSVGGANVLTF. The CDR3, as DNA: TGTGCCTGGAGTGTAGGTGGGGCCAACGTCCTGACTTTC. Based on the CDR3 plus reference TRBV30 and TRBJ2-6, the full variable domain is SQTIHQWPATLVQPVGSPLSLECTVEGTSNPNLYWYRQAAGRGLQLLFYSVGIGQISSEVPQNLSASRPQDRQFILSSKKLLLSDSGFYLCAWSVGGANVLTFGAGSRLTVL.

This clonotype was seen ten or more times. The chain links TRBV5-1 to TRBJ2-1; perhaps TRBD1 as D (6 bases). There are 12 residues in the CDR3. The V and J ends lost 0 bases and 10 bases respectively, with 8 bases between them. Germline V gives CDR1 SGHRS, CDR2 YFSETQ. The CDR3 loop reads CASSLGTGEQFF. DNA of the CDR3: TGCGCCAGCAGCTTGGGTACAGGGGAGCAGTTCTTC.